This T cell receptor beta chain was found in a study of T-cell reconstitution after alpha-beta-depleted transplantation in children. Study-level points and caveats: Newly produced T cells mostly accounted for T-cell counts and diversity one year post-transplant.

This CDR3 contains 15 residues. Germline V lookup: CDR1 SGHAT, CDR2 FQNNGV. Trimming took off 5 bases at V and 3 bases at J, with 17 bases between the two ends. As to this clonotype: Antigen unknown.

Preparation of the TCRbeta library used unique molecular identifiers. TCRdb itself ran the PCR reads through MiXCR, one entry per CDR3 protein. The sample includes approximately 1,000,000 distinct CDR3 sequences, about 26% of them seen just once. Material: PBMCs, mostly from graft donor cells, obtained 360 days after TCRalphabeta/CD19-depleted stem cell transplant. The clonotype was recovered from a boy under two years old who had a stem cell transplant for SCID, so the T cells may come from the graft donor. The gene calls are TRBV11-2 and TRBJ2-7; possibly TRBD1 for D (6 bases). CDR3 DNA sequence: TGTGCCAGCAGCGTTGGGTCGGGACATATCTACGAGCAGTACTTC. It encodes CASSVGSGHIYEQYF. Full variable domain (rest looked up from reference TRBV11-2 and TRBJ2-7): EAGVAQSPRYKIIEKRQSVAFWCNPISGHATLYWYQQILGQGPKLLIQFQNNGVVDDSQLPKDRFSAERLKGVDSTLKIQPAKLEDSAVYLCASSVGSGHIYEQYFGPGTRLTVT.